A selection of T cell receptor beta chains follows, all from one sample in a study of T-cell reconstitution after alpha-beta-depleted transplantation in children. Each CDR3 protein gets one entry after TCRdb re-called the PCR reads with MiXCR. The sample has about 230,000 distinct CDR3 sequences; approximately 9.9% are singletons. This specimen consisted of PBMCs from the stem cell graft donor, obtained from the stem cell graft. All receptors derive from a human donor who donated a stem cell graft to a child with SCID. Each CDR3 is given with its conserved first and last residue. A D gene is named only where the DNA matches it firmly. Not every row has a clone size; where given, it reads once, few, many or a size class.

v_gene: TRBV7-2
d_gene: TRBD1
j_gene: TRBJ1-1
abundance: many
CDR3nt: TGTGCCAGCAGCTTAGCGCTGGACAGGGTGAACACTGAAGCTTTCTTT
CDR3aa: CASSLALDRVNTEAFF

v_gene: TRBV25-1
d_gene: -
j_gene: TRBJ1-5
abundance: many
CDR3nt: TGTGCCAGCAGTGACGGCGGCAGGGGTACTCAGCCCCAGCATTTT
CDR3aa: CASSDGGRGTQPQHF

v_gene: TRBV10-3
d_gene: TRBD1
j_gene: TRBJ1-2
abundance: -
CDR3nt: TGTGCCATCAGTGACGGGACAGGGGTCAATGGCTACACCTTC
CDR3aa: CAISDGTGVNGYTF

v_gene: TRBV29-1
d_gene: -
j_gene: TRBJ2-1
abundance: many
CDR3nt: TGCAGCGCCTTAAAGTACAATGAGCAGTTCTTC
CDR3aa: CSALKYNEQFF

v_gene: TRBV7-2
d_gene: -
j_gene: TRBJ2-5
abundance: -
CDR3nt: TGTGCCAGCAGCTTCTTAGGGGGGGGGGCCCCAGAGACCCAGTACTTC
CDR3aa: CASSFLGGGAPETQYF

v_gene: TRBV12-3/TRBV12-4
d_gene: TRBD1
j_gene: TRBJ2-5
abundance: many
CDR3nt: TGTGCCAGCAGTAGCCGGGACAGCCGGGAAGAGACCCAGTACTTC
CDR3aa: CASSSRDSREETQYF

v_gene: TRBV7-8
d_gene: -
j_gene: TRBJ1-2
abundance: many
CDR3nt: TGTGCCAGCAGCTCCCACCCAAACACCGTTGGCTATGGCTACACCTTC
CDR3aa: CASSSHPNTVGYGYTF

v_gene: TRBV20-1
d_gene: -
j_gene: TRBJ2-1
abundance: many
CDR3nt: TGCAGTGCTAGCGCGGGGGCGCCTTACAATGAGCAGTTCTTC
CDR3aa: CSASAGAPYNEQFF

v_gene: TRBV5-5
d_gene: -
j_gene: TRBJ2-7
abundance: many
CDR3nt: TGTGCCAGCAGGATACAGGGGACTCCTTCCTACGAGCAGTACTTC
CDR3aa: CASRIQGTPSYEQYF

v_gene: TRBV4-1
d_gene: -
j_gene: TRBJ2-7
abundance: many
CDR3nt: TGCGCCAGCAGCCAAGAAAGGGTTTCTGCGGGGCTCTCCTACGAGCAGTACTTC
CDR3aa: CASSQERVSAGLSYEQYF

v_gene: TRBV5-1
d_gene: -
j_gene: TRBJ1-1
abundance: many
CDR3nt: TGCGCCAGCAGCTTTCAGGCAGGGGTGGGGACTGAAGCTTTCTTT
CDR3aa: CASSFQAGVGTEAFF

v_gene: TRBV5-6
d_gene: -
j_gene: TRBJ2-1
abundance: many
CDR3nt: TGTGCCAGCAGCTTGTCACAGGGCAATGAGCAGTTCTTC
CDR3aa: CASSLSQGNEQFF

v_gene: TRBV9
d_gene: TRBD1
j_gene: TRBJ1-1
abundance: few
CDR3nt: TGTGCCAGCAGCGCACAGGGGACACGATACACTGAAGCTTTCTTT
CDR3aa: CASSAQGTRYTEAFF

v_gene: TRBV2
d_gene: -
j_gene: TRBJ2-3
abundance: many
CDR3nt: TGTGCCAGCAGAATCGCGGCGGGCCGCACAGATACGCAGTATTTT
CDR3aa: CASRIAAGRTDTQYF

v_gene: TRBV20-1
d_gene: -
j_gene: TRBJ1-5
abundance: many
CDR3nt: TGCAGTGCTCCGAGGGGGGGAGGGCAGCCCCAGCATTTT
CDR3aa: CSAPRGGGQPQHF

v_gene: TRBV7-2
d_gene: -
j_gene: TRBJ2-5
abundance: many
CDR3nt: TGTGCCAGCAGCTTAGTTTCAGGGGTGGGGTACCAAGAGACCCAGTACTTC
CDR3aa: CASSLVSGVGYQETQYF

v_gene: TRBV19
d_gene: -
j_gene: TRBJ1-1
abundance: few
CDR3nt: TGTGCCAGTAGTCACGGGCAGGGGAACACTGAAGCTTTCTTT
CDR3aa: CASSHGQGNTEAFF

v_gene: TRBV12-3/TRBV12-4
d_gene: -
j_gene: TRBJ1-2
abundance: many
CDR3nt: TGTGCCAGCAGCGAACAGGGCTATGGCTACACCTTC
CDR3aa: CASSEQGYGYTF

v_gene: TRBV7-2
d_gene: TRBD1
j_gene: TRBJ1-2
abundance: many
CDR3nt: TGTGCCAGCAGCTTAGGGGCAGGGGGCTATGGCTACACCTTC
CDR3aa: CASSLGAGGYGYTF

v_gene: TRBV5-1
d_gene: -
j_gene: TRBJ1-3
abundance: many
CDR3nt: TGCGCCAGCAGCTCGGGAGGACAGTTCTCTGGAAACACCATATATTTT
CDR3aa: CASSSGGQFSGNTIYF

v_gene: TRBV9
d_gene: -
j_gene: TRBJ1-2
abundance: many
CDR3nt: TGTGCCAGCACCCCCGGAGGCAGGGAATGGGCCTATGGCTACACCTTC
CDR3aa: CASTPGGREWAYGYTF

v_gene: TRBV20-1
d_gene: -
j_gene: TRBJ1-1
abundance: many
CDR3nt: TGCAGTGCCTCGACGGGCACTGAAGCTTTCTTT
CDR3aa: CSASTGTEAFF

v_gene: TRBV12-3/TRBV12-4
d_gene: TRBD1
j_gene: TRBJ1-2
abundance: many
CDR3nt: TGTGCCAGCAGCCCCGACAGGGTAGCCCCAGGGTATGGCTACACCTTC
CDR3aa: CASSPDRVAPGYGYTF

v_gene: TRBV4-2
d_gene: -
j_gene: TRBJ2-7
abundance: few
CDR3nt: TGTGCCAGCAGCCAAGTCTTTCTCTCCCAGCAGGGCATCCACGAGCAGTACTTC
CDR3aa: CASSQVFLSQQGIHEQYF

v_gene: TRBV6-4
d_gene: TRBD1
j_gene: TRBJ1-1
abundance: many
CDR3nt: TGTGCCAGCAGTGACTCGCCAGACAGGGTGAACACTGAAGCTTTCTTT
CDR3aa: CASSDSPDRVNTEAFF

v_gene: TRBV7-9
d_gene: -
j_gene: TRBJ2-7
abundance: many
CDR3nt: TGTGCCAGCAGCTCATGGGACAAACCGTACGAGCAGTACTTC
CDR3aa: CASSSWDKPYEQYF